This entry features one TCR beta chain sequence. Its cognate antigen is unknown. The data originate from a study of post-analysis software for immune sequencing data. Looking at the study overall: Disease trajectories encompassed relapsing-remitting, secondary progressive and progressive-relapsing multiple sclerosis. Broader study findings: Relative to controls, patients with multiple sclerosis showed significantly lower normalized Chao1 diversity. Pronounced co-clustering by F measure was evident among identically batched samples. Roughly five TRBV segments appeared more often in patients than in controls, and TRBV5-6, TRBV5-1 and TRBV20-1 were among these.

This CDR3 has 13 residues. The V gene's germline CDR1 is SQVTM and CDR2 ANQGSEA. The V gene lost 3 bases and the J gene lost 0 bases, with 8 bases spanning the gap. Unique molecular identifiers were present in the TCR beta cDNA libraries. Once roughly 1 to 11 million T cells were used, roughly 0.5 million cDNA molecules resulted. Using its own MiXCR run on the PCR reads, TCRdb lists one record per CDR3 protein. The sample yields fewer than 900,000 distinct CDR3 sequences, just over 45% seen once. The material sequenced was blood. The TCR comes from a girl aged 10-17 years with multiple sclerosis. The V call is TRBV29-1, the J call TRBJ2-5; D remains unclear. CDR3 amino acids: CSVEVPNQETQYF. The CDR3 DNA sequence: TGCAGCGTTGAGGTCCCAAACCAAGAGACCCAGTACTTC.